These T cell receptor beta chains were read from a single sample in a study of blood T cells in healthy people across ages. TCRdb re-analysed the 5' RACE reads in MiXCR, keeping a single row per CDR3 protein. The repertoire holds under 800,000 distinct CDR3 sequences, with approximately 21% as singletons. Sample: blood. These receptors all stem from a man in his 70s in good health. CDR3s include the opening cysteine and the closing phenylalanine or tryptophan. D genes are given only for firm matches. Some rows mark clone size as missing; the rest say once, few, many or name a class of expanded clone.

TRBD1,-,TRBV20-1,TRBJ2-6,TGCAGTGCTAGGGATGGTGGAGTGACAGGGGTCTCTGGGGCCAACGTCCTGACTTTC,CSARDGGVTGVSGANVLTF
-,-,TRBV4-3,TRBJ2-2,TGCGCCAGCAGCCAAGATAGGGGGGTTGGCGGGGAGCTGTTTTTT,CASSQDRGVGGELFF
TRBD1,-,TRBV6-5,TRBJ2-3,TGTGCCAGCAGTTACTCAGAGGGACAGGCAATGACGCAGTATTTT,CASSYSEGQAMTQYF
-,few,TRBV12-3/TRBV12-4,TRBJ2-5,TGTGCCAGCAGTCCACCGGGACTCCCAGAGACCCAGTACTTC,CASSPPGLPETQYF
TRBD2,-,TRBV11-2,TRBJ2-1,TGTGCCAGCAGCTTAGATCTTGCGGGAGCTCTTGATGAGCAGTTCTTC,CASSLDLAGALDEQFF
-,-,TRBV28,TRBJ2-5,TGTGCCAGCAGCCCCCCCCTGGGGGGCGTGGAGACCCAGTACTTC,CASSPPLGGVETQYF
TRBD1,-,TRBV7-9,TRBJ2-6,TGTGCCAGCAGCGCGGTCGTGCAACAGGGGTGGTCTGGGGCCAACGTCCTGACTTTC,CASSAVVQQGWSGANVLTF
-,few,TRBV14,TRBJ2-1,TGTGCCAGCAGCCATGGGTTCCTCAATGAGCAGTTCTTC,CASSHGFLNEQFF
-,few,TRBV29-1,TRBJ1-2,TGCAGCGTTGAAGGAGGATGGGGTACTAGCTTC,CSVEGGWGTSF
-,few,TRBV27,TRBJ2-3,TGTGCCAGCAGACAGGGTTCAGATACGCAGTATTTT,CASRQGSDTQYF
-,-,TRBV27,TRBJ2-7,TGTGCCAGCAGTTTATCGAAGAGCGGGACAGGTTCCTACGAGCAGTACTTC,CASSLSKSGTGSYEQYF
TRBD1,-,TRBV12-3/TRBV12-4,TRBJ2-7,TGTGCCAGCAGTTATCGGACAGGGAACTACGAGCAGTACTTC,CASSYRTGNYEQYF
TRBD1,many,TRBV20-1,TRBJ1-2,TGCAGTGCTAGTGGACAGGGTGGTAACTATGGCTACACCTTC,CSASGQGGNYGYTF
-,few,TRBV21-1,TRBJ2-5,TGTGCTCCCTTGGCTAGCGGTCCACGAACGTACCAAGAGACCCAGTACTTC,CAPLASGPRTYQETQYF
-,-,TRBV5-1,TRBJ2-5,TGCGCCAGCAGCTACAGGGAGGCCGAGACCCAGTACTTC,CASSYREAETQYF
TRBD1,few,TRBV5-6,TRBJ2-7,TGTGCCAGCAGGGTTATACAGGGGGCGGAGCAGTACTTC,CASRVIQGAEQYF
-,few,TRBV5-1,TRBJ1-2,TGCGCCAGCAGCCCAGGACAGCTCCACGGCTACACCTTC,CASSPGQLHGYTF
TRBD1,-,TRBV28,TRBJ2-3,TGTGCCAGCAGTTTAACCCCCGGGACAGGCAATTCAGATACGCAGTATTTT,CASSLTPGTGNSDTQYF
TRBD2,-,TRBV20-1,TRBJ2-1,TGCAGTGCTAGAGACCGGGAGGGCGTAAATGAGCAGTTCTTC,CSARDREGVNEQFF
TRBD2,few,TRBV12-3/TRBV12-4,TRBJ2-4,TGTGCCAGCAGCAGGGCGGGGGGGCTCGTTCAGTACTTC,CASSRAGGLVQYF
TRBD2,-,TRBV2,TRBJ2-2,TGTGCCAGCAGTGCTACCGGGACTATGCCCGGGGAGCTGTTTTTT,CASSATGTMPGELFF
TRBD1,-,TRBV4-2,TRBJ2-3,TGTGCCAGCAGCCAAGATCTGGGACAGGGACGCGTGGGTAGTGATACGCAGTATTTT,CASSQDLGQGRVGSDTQYF
TRBD2,-,TRBV20-1,TRBJ2-1,TGCAGTGCTAGCAGGACTAGCGGGGGGGTCTACAATGAGCAGTTCTTC,CSASRTSGGVYNEQFF
TRBD2,few,TRBV4-1,TRBJ2-1,TGCGCCAGCAGCCAACCCGGACTAGCGGAGTACAATGAGCAGTTCTTC,CASSQPGLAEYNEQFF
TRBD2,few,TRBV18,TRBJ2-1,TGTGCCAGCTCACGTCCTAGCGGGAGAGGGTCCTACAATGAGCAGTTCTTC,CASSRPSGRGSYNEQFF
TRBD2,-,TRBV20-1,TRBJ2-5,TGCAGTGCTATTCGGGAGGGCCACGGGGAGACCCAGTACTTC,CSAIREGHGETQYF
TRBD1,few,TRBV18,TRBJ1-4,TGTGCCAGCTCACTTTCTGGGACAGTTCCCGAAAAACTGTTTTTT,CASSLSGTVPEKLFF
-,few,TRBV15,TRBJ1-1,TGTGCCACCAGCAGGGGGCAGGGCCTTGAAGCTTTCTTT,CATSRGQGLEAFF
-,many,TRBV18,TRBJ2-7,TGTGCCAGCTCACCAACACAGGGAGGGTACGAGCAGTACTTC,CASSPTQGGYEQYF
-,-,TRBV12-3/TRBV12-4,TRBJ2-5,TGTGCCAGCATCCCGGGACAACAAGAGACCCAGTACTTC,CASIPGQQETQYF
-,-,TRBV2,TRBJ2-5,TGTGCCAGCGTAGTGGTAGAGACCCAGTACTTC,CASVVVETQYF
-,few,TRBV7-9,TRBJ2-5,TGTGCCAGCAGTCGGGACAAACGGGAGACCCAGTACTTC,CASSRDKRETQYF
-,-,TRBV11-2,TRBJ2-2,TGTGCCAGCAGCTTAGCGGGAGCGATCACCGGGGAGCTGTTTTTT,CASSLAGAITGELFF
-,-,TRBV7-2,TRBJ1-4,TGTGCCAGCAGGAACCTCGTGGAGGGTGAAAAACTGTTTTTT,CASRNLVEGEKLFF
TRBD2,many,TRBV6-1,TRBJ2-1,TGTGCCAGCAGTGAAGGACTAGCGGGAGTTGGAGAGCAGTTCTTC,CASSEGLAGVGEQFF
-,few,TRBV10-3,TRBJ2-1,TGTGCCATCAGCGTAACTAGGGCTGACAATGAGCAGTTCTTC,CAISVTRADNEQFF
TRBD1,few,TRBV7-9,TRBJ2-7,TGTGCCAGCAGTCAGGGGGCCATCTCCTACGAGCAGTACTTC,CASSQGAISYEQYF
-,few,TRBV3-1,TRBJ2-7,TGTGCCAGCAGCCAAGTGGAACGCGAGCAGTACTTC,CASSQVEREQYF
-,few,TRBV20-1,TRBJ2-7,TGCAGTGCTAGAATACTAGCCTCCCAAACCGAGCAGTACTTC,CSARILASQTEQYF
TRBD1,-,TRBV19,TRBJ2-3,TGTGCCAACCCGGGACAGAGCACAGATACGCAGTATTTT,CANPGQSTDTQYF
-,few,TRBV29-1,TRBJ2-5,TGCAGCGGAAGGGGCTACCAAGAGGCCCAGTACTTC,CSGRGYQEAQYF
TRBD1,-,TRBV29-1,TRBJ2-7,TGCAGCGGGGGGACAGGACTATACGAGCAGTACTTC,CSGGTGLYEQYF